The present T cell receptor beta chain was sequenced within a study of T cells in localized non-small cell lung cancer. General observations from the study: Heterogeneity remains possible, as sequencing covered one tumor region only. Higher T cell density in the blood was associated with longer overall survival, whereas higher adjacent-lung clonality associated with shorter survival. The greatest T cell clonality was found in uninvolved adjacent lung (higher than in tumor). Appearances in adjacent lung were noted for a median approximately 61 of the top 100 tumor clones.

The data were produced by immunoSEQ multiplex PCR, yet TCRdb's version contains in-frame clones alone and is incomplete. The data show roughly 16,000 clones, with around four fifths seen just once and about 34% held by the top ten. With respect to this clone: Its specificity is unknown.

The CDR3 length is 16 residues. Germline V gene lookup returns CDR1 MDHEN and CDR2 SYDVKM. Trimming stripped 1 base from V and 8 bases from J, with 20 bases between. The sequence derives from a male donor older than 55 with stage III lung adenocarcinoma. The chain recombines TRBV28 with TRBJ1-2, with D possibly being TRBD1 (6 bases). This specimen was peripheral blood, taken before any cancer treatment. DNA for the CDR3: TGTGCCAGCAGTTTATCAGGGGCCATTATGGGGGAGGGCTACACCTTC. The encoded protein is CASSLSGAIMGEGYTF.